What follows are 30 T cell receptor beta chains derived from one specimen sequenced in a study of blood T cell repertoires in COVID-19. The assay was immunoSEQ multiplex PCR, and TCRdb's table has in-frame clones only and misses some. The sample lists about 63,000 clones; 65% to 80% were seen once. Sequencing input: peripheral blood. The receptors were sampled from a human donor in a cohort sampled during active COVID-19.

V gene TRBV7-2 combines with J gene TRBJ1-1, with 10 bases fitting TRBD1. CDR3 length: 14 residues. The V gene's germline CDR1 is SGHTA and CDR2 FQGNSA. The V segment lost 6 bases and the J segment 6 bases; nucleotides outside the gene matches: 7. The CDR3 nucleotides are TGTGCCAGCAGGATCGTCGGGACAGGGGCTGAAGCTTTCTTT. As protein: CASRIVGTGAEAFF.

The CDR3: CASRSPQGNTEAFF. The CDR3 bases are TGTGCCAGCCGATCCCCGCAGGGAAACACTGAAGCTTTCTTT. The chain carries TRBV25-1 and TRBJ1-1; D is perhaps TRBD1 (5 bases). The germline V gene has CDR1 MGHDK and CDR2 SYGVNS. The germline V and J ends were trimmed by 8 bases and 2 bases, with 15 bases remaining between them. CDR3 length equals 14 residues. The variable domain in full, completed from reference TRBV25-1 and TRBJ1-1, reads EADIYQTPRYLVIGTGKKITLECSQTMGHDKMYWYQQDPGMELHLIHYSYGVNSTEKGDLSSESTVSRIRTEHFPLTLESARPSHTSQYLCASRSPQGNTEAFFGQGTRLTVV.

This rearrangement joins TRBV30 to TRBJ2-7; D might be TRBD1 (5 bases). Looked up from germline, CDR1 is GTSNPN and CDR2 is SVGIG (reference sequence). The V gene lost 7 bases and the J gene lost 4 bases, with 14 bases spanning the gap. There are 12 residues in the CDR3. The CDR3 DNA sequence: TGTGCCTCTGCCCCGACAGAATACGAGCAGTACTTC. Amino acids: CASAPTEYEQYF.

This chain joins TRBV29-1 and TRBJ2-1; tentative D call: TRBD2 (6 bases). The CDR3 has 13 residues. Germline CDR1 is SQVTM and CDR2 is ANQGSEA. The V and J ends lost 7 bases and 2 bases respectively, with 12 bases between them. The CDR3 here is CSASGGTYNEQFF. For the CDR3, the DNA is TGCAGCGCCAGCGGAGGGACCTACAATGAGCAGTTCTTC.

The rearrangement uses TRBV5-1 and TRBJ1-1, with a weak D call TRBD1 (5 bases). The CDR3 totals 13 residues. From germline, CDR1 is SGHRS and CDR2 YFSETQ. V lost 7 bases and J lost 6, with 16 bases in between. The CDR3 region has the DNA TGCGCCAGCCTCCTTAATACGGGGGCTGAAGCTTTCTTT. This codes for CASLLNTGAEAFF.

The sample holds a few counts of this clone. The V and J genes are TRBV7-3 and TRBJ2-3, with 8 bases fitting TRBD2. This CDR3 is built from 16 residues. J gave up 1 base and V 4 bases, and 7 bases lay outside the gene matches. The germline V gene has CDR1 SGHTA and CDR2 FQGTGA. The CDR3 loop reads CASSSQAGVGTDTQYF. Here the CDR3 DNA reads TGTGCCAGCAGCTCCCAAGCGGGAGTAGGCACAGATACGCAGTATTTT.

This clone was counted only a few times. This rearrangement joins TRBV11-2 to TRBJ2-7; a weak D match, TRBD1 (5 bases). Deletions cut 3 bases from V and 3 bases from J, with 6 bases between. The CDR3 contains 12 residues. Per the germline V gene, CDR1 is SGHAT and CDR2 is FQNNGV. CDR3 in DNA: TGTGCCAGCAGCTTCCAGGGCTACGAGCAGTACTTC. It translates to CASSFQGYEQYF.

The gene calls are TRBV18 and TRBJ2-1; D gene unclear. The V gene lost 7 bases and the J gene lost 0 bases, with 10 bases spanning the gap. From germline, CDR1 is KGHSH and CDR2 LQKENI. This CDR3 spans 14 amino acids. Here the CDR3 reads CASCRGSSYNEQFF. In DNA, the CDR3 is TGTGCCAGCTGCCGCGGAAGCTCCTACAATGAGCAGTTCTTC.

The chain joins TRBV2 to TRBJ1-2; 8 nucleotides match TRBD1. V was clipped by 7 bases and J by 8 bases; unmatched bases: 9. CDR1 and CDR2 (germline): SNHLY, FYNNEI. The CDR3 covers 13 residues. The CDR3 sequence is CASMMDRDGGYTF. In DNA form, the CDR3 reads TGTGCCAGCATGATGGACAGGGATGGAGGCTACACCTTC.

The chain has TRBV19 and TRBJ2-6; TRBD2 matches at 9 bases. CDR3 size: 18 residues. Germline V gene lookup returns CDR1 LNHDA and CDR2 SQIVND (reference sequence). Trimming removed 5 bases from V and 4 bases from J; junction bases left unmatched: 12. This CDR3 is CASSLDGTSKSGANVLTF. For the CDR3, the DNA is TGTGCCAGTAGTTTGGACGGGACTAGCAAAAGCGGGGCCAACGTCCTGACTTTC.

This clone has just one count. The chain uses TRBV7-2 and TRBJ1-2, with a weak D call TRBD1 (5 bases). The V gene lost 1 base and the J gene lost 7 bases, with 13 bases spanning the gap. This CDR3 has 14 amino acids. Germline values: CDR1 SGHTA, CDR2 FQGNSA. The CDR3 is CASSLEQGIVGYTF. CDR3 sequence (DNA): TGTGCCAGCAGCTTAGAGCAGGGTATAGTTGGCTACACCTTC.

V and J are TRBV6-5 and TRBJ1-6; D gene ambiguous. Deletions cut 3 bases from V and 11 bases from J, with 17 bases between. CDR3 length: 15 residues. Per germline, CDR1 MNHEY and CDR2 SVGAGI. CDR3 loop: CASSYPRVYGTPLHF. As DNA, the CDR3 is TGTGCCAGCAGTTATCCTAGGGTCTACGGGACACCCCTCCACTTT.

This chain uses TRBV2 with TRBJ1-4, with D possibly matching TRBD1 (6 bases). Between the trimmed V and J ends, which lost 4 bases and 3 bases, there was a span of 9 bases. CDR1 SNHLY and CDR2 FYNNEI come from the germline V gene. This CDR3 has 14 amino acids. The CDR3 sequence: CASSASGANEKLFF. CDR3 in DNA: TGTGCCAGCAGTGCATCAGGGGCTAATGAAAAACTGTTTTTT. The full variable domain, in which reference TRBV2 and TRBJ1-4 provide the parts outside the CDR3, is EPEVTQTPSHQVTQMGQEVILRCVPISNHLYFYWYRQILGQKVEFLVSFYNNEISEKSEIFDDQFSVERPDGSNFTLKIRSTKLEDSAMYFCASSASGANEKLFFGSGTQLSVL.

The chain combines TRBV10-3 with TRBJ1-1; 10 positions agree with TRBD1. CDR3 length equals 16 residues. From germline, CDR1 is ENHRY and CDR2 SYGVKD. V shed 7 bases, J shed 4 bases, and the junction held 12 bases outside the gene matches. CDR3 DNA sequence: TGTGCCATCACCGACGGACAGGGGGGTTGGGGCACTGAAGCTTTCTTT. It is translated as CAITDGQGGWGTEAFF.

The chain uses TRBV28 and TRBJ1-1; D is possibly TRBD1 (5 bases). This CDR3 region has 14 residues. The V gene's germline CDR1 is MDHEN and CDR2 SYDVKM. V dropped 2 bases and J dropped 1 base, with 8 bases sitting between them. The CDR3 DNA sequence: TGTGCCAGCAGTTTACCCGGACAGAACACTGAAGCTTTCTTT. This encodes CASSLPGQNTEAFF.

The CDR3 sequence: CAWDSYNEQFF. CDR3 coding DNA: TGTGCCTGGGACAGTTACAATGAGCAGTTCTTC. The chain employs TRBV30 and TRBJ2-1, with D possibly matching TRBD1 (5 bases). The CDR3 totals 11 residues. The germline V gene has CDR1 GTSNPN and CDR2 SVGIG (reference sequence). Trimming shortened V by 5 bases and J by 4 bases, and 6 bases separated the two germline ends. The full variable domain, its missing parts supplied by reference TRBV30 and TRBJ2-1, is SQTIHQWPATLVQPVGSPLSLECTVEGTSNPNLYWYRQAAGRGLQLLFYSVGIGQISSEVPQNLSASRPQDRQFILSSKKLLLSDSGFYLCAWDSYNEQFFGPGTRLTVL.

The V call is TRBV18, the J call TRBJ1-3; 7 bases align to TRBD1. V was pared by 0 bases and J by 0 bases, with 5 bases of the junction left unmatched. Germline values: CDR1 KGHSH, CDR2 LQKENI. The CDR3 is made up of 17 amino acids. The CDR3: CASSPPSRGLSGNTIYF. Written as DNA, the CDR3 is TGTGCCAGCTCACCACCGTCAAGGGGGCTCTCTGGAAACACCATATATTTT.

By share of the sample, this clone is medium-sized. The J gene is TRBJ2-1, the V gene TRBV11-3, with TRBD2 matching 11 bases. Germline lookup yields CDR1 SGHNT and CDR2 YENEEA. This CDR3 is built from 15 residues. V shed 5 bases, J shed 4 bases, and the junction held 4 bases outside the gene matches. CDR3 amino acids: CASSKLAGGYNEQFF. The CDR3 DNA follows: TGTGCCAGCAGCAAGCTAGCGGGAGGTTACAATGAGCAGTTCTTC.

The V call is TRBV30, the J call TRBJ2-2; TRBD1 might be the D (5 bases). Per germline, CDR1 GTSNPN and CDR2 SVGIG (reference sequence). V was pared by 3 bases and J by 6 bases, with 5 bases between. This CDR3 region has 11 residues. In nucleotides, the CDR3 is TGTGCCTGGAGCAGGGCCGGGGAGCTGTTTTTT. Protein: CAWSRAGELFF.

The chain couples TRBV19 to TRBJ2-1; TRBD2 agrees at 13 bases. This CDR3 comprises 14 residues. Trimming took 6 bases from V and 9 from J; bases not matched to a gene: 5. Germline values: CDR1 LNHDA, CDR2 SQIVND (reference sequence). CDR3 DNA: TGTGCCAGTAGCGGACTAGCGGGAGTCTCTGAGCAGTTCTTC. This codes for CASSGLAGVSEQFF. The full variable domain, its missing parts supplied by reference TRBV19 and TRBJ2-1, is DGGITQSPKYLFRKEGQNVTLSCEQNLNHDAMYWYRQDPGQGLRLIYYSQIVNDFQKGDIAEGYSVSREKKESFPLTVTSAQKNPTAFYLCASSGLAGVSEQFFGPGTRLTVL.

The chain recombines TRBV11-3 with TRBJ2-1; 8 nucleotides align to TRBD1. V lost 5 bases to trimming and J lost 8 bases; unmatched junction nucleotides: 14. Germline V gives CDR1 SGHNT, CDR2 YENEEA. This CDR3 contains 16 residues. CDR3 protein: CASSRSPQGAGYEQFF. The CDR3 nucleotides read TGTGCCAGCAGCCGAAGCCCCCAGGGGGCGGGTTATGAGCAGTTCTTC.

The chain is built from TRBV27 and TRBJ1-4; a weak D match, TRBD1 (5 bases). CDR3 length: 14 amino acids. V lost 5 bases to trimming and J lost 5 bases, with 12 bases between them. CDR1 and CDR2 (germline): MNHEY, SMNVEV (reference sequence). As DNA, the CDR3 is TGTGCCAGCAGTGACAGACTTAAGAATGAAAAACTGTTTTTT. This encodes CASSDRLKNEKLFF.

The chain uses TRBV6-6 and TRBJ1-5; D remains ambiguous. Per germline, CDR1 MNHNY and CDR2 SVGAGI (reference sequence). The CDR3 runs 14 residues. V lost 7 bases to trimming and J lost 1 base, with 11 bases between them. This chain's CDR3 is CASNPQISNQPQHF. The CDR3 DNA follows: TGTGCCAGCAATCCACAGATCAGCAATCAGCCCCAGCATTTT.

The chain is built from TRBV5-1 and TRBJ2-1, with TRBD2 matching 13 bases. The CDR3 has 15 residues. CDR1 is SGHRS and CDR2 is YFSETQ in the germline V gene. J gave up 5 bases and V 3 bases, and 2 bases lay outside the gene matches. For the CDR3, the DNA is TGCGCCAGCAGCTCGGGACTAGCGGGACACAATGAGCAGTTCTTC. As protein: CASSSGLAGHNEQFF.

The V gene is TRBV11-3, the J gene TRBJ1-1, with 7 bases aligning to TRBD1. This CDR3 region has 12 residues. Germline V gene sequence: CDR1 SGHNT, CDR2 YENEEA. Trimming removed 5 bases from V and 7 bases from J; junction bases left unmatched: 4. This CDR3 is CASSTRQGEAFF. CDR3 nucleotide sequence: TGTGCCAGCAGCACCCGACAGGGTGAAGCTTTCTTT.

The chain recombines TRBV30 with TRBJ1-5; D unclear. CDR1 GTSNPN and CDR2 SVGIG come from the germline V gene (reference sequence). The CDR3 runs to 13 residues. With 2 bases removed from V and 2 bases from J, the gap between germline ends came to 7 bases. CDR3 residues: CAWSPGGNQPQHF. CDR3 DNA: TGTGCCTGGAGTCCTGGAGGCAATCAGCCCCAGCATTTT.

This clone was recorded once. The rearrangement joins TRBV5-6 to TRBJ1-3; 7 bases align to TRBD1. The CDR3 loop spans 16 amino acids. Germline V gene sequence: CDR1 SGHDT, CDR2 YYEEEE. J was trimmed by 4 bases and V by 6 bases; bases with no gene match: 13. Here the CDR3 DNA reads TGTGCCAGCACCATGCTGAACAGGGGCCGCGGAAACACCATATATTTT. Translating it yields CASTMLNRGRGNTIYF.

V and J are TRBV14 and TRBJ2-2, with 12 positions matching TRBD2. The germline V gene has CDR1 SGHDN and CDR2 FVKESK. The CDR3 is 15 amino acids. The V and J ends lost 4 bases and 7 bases, in that order; junction bases with no gene match: 4. CDR3 region: CASSRLAGVGGELFF. CDR3 nucleotides: TGTGCCAGCAGCCGACTAGCGGGAGTTGGCGGGGAGCTGTTTTTT.

This clone was counted a few times. The chain is built from TRBV4-1 and TRBJ2-7; perhaps TRBD2 as D (5 bases). Germline CDR1 reads MGHRA; CDR2 reads YSYEKL. V was shortened by 5 bases and J by 2 bases, with 10 bases between the two germline ends. The CDR3 sequence is 13 residues long. CDR3: CASSLRVPYEQYF. CDR3 bases: TGCGCCAGCAGCTTGCGGGTGCCCTACGAGCAGTACTTC.

The gene calls are TRBV7-9 and TRBJ2-5, with D perhaps matching TRBD2 (6 bases). The CDR3 spans 15 residues. CDR1 is SEHNR, CDR2 FQNEAQ, per germline (reference sequence). V was shortened by 2 bases and J by 5 bases, with 15 bases between the two germline ends. CDR3 sequence reads: CASSLPGGGRETQYF. The CDR3 DNA follows: TGTGCCAGCAGCTTACCCGGGGGAGGCCGGGAGACCCAGTACTTC.